This T cell receptor beta chain is from a study of T cell changes during pregnancy in multiple sclerosis. Clones were sequenced by immunoSEQ multiplex PCR, and TCRdb holds only the in-frame ones, with some missing. The data hold approximately 60,000 clones, with more than 75% observed a single time. Germline V lookup: CDR1 KGHSH, CDR2 LQKENI. CDR3 length: 15 amino acids. V lost 6 bases, J lost 5 bases, and 18 bases lay in between. This TCR derives from a female donor with multiple sclerosis, enrolled in a pregnancy study. This rearrangement joins TRBV18 to TRBJ2-3; D may be TRBD2 (6 bases). The material sequenced was peripheral blood, taken in the second trimester of pregnancy. The CDR3 nucleotides read TGTGCCAGCTCCCGGGAGATGCTAGGCGGAGATACGCAGTATTTT. This translates into CASSREMLGGDTQYF.